The rows below give T cell receptor beta chains drawn from one sample of a study of T cells after yellow fever vaccination. TCRdb re-analysed the 5' RACE reads in MiXCR, keeping a single row per CDR3 protein. The sample lists 95,000 to 150,000 distinct CDR3 sequences; almost 9% were seen once. The sample here was CD8+ T cells sorted from PBMCs, taken on the day of the yellow fever booster vaccination. Source of these receptors: a young man who received the YFV17D yellow fever vaccine. CDR3s include the opening cysteine and the closing phenylalanine or tryptophan. Each record gives: CDR3 protein, J gene, clone size, V gene, D gene. The D gene is left open where the match is weak. The size field is filled for only some rows; it gives once, few, many or a size class.

CASSIGTGILHEQFF	TRBJ2-1	.	TRBV7-7	TRBD1
CASRDPRQAVTGELFF	TRBJ2-2	few	TRBV7-9	.
CASSPVPGTSRVPEQFF	TRBJ2-1	few	TRBV7-3	TRBD2
CASNSGGDTEAFF	TRBJ1-1	few	TRBV7-3	.
CASSLVGGFIYGYTF	TRBJ1-2	few	TRBV7-2	.
CASRAGGTEAFF	TRBJ1-1	few	TRBV5-1	.
CSARGWLQTPYEQYF	TRBJ2-7	few	TRBV20-1	.
CASGKGAPEAFF	TRBJ1-1	.	TRBV6-5	TRBD1
CASSLQVNNEQFF	TRBJ2-1	.	TRBV27	.
CASSQDRDTQYF	TRBJ2-3	.	TRBV4-2	.
CATSPTGTYGYTF	TRBJ1-2	few	TRBV24-1	TRBD1
CASSYSTSGGSHTQYF	TRBJ2-3	many	TRBV6-2/TRBV6-3	TRBD2
CASSTRGAGTEAFF	TRBJ1-1	few	TRBV19	.
CASSLWSGDREQFF	TRBJ2-1	many	TRBV12-3/TRBV12-4	.
CASSLAPTDPNQPQHF	TRBJ1-5	many	TRBV5-1	.
CAWSVRGASGGPQETQYF	TRBJ2-5	few	TRBV30	TRBD2
CASSDPSGKNTGELFF	TRBJ2-2	.	TRBV7-9	.
CSVVLFRTYGYTF	TRBJ1-2	few	TRBV29-1	.
CSVTSSGGFQETQYF	TRBJ2-5	many	TRBV29-1	TRBD2
CASSLDRGVNTEAFF	TRBJ1-1	.	TRBV5-6	TRBD1
CASSLPGVTDTQYF	TRBJ2-3	few	TRBV7-2	.
CASSTLPRGETQYF	TRBJ2-5	.	TRBV2	.
CASSGRDSQETQYF	TRBJ2-5	.	TRBV9	TRBD1
CSARAHSGTPPTNEKLFF	TRBJ1-4	.	TRBV20-1	.
CASSIVPGLAVHEQFF	TRBJ2-1	.	TRBV19	TRBD2
CASSGTGYLTEAFF	TRBJ1-1	.	TRBV9	TRBD1
CASSQEGSGNTEAFF	TRBJ1-1	.	TRBV3-1	.
CSGEDTAAEAFF	TRBJ1-1	.	TRBV29-1	.
CASSLAVSTTNEKLFF	TRBJ1-4	.	TRBV7-8	.
CASSYRTGSSYNSPLHF	TRBJ1-6	.	TRBV6-2/TRBV6-3	TRBD1
CASLGEGDSGNTIYF	TRBJ1-3	few	TRBV12-3/TRBV12-4	.
CASSGRVLSAPEQFF	TRBJ2-1	.	TRBV27	.
CASAKPGTGSYEQYF	TRBJ2-7	.	TRBV12-5	TRBD1
CASSLGRTGSGNTIYF	TRBJ1-3	few	TRBV7-9	.
CSVEPPGEQETQYF	TRBJ2-5	few	TRBV29-1	.
CATSRSHRTGFYNEQFF	TRBJ2-1	.	TRBV15	TRBD1
CSARGFGTEAFF	TRBJ1-1	many	TRBV20-1	.
CASSLTAGGSDTQYF	TRBJ2-3	few	TRBV7-3	TRBD2
CAITPGGINTEAFF	TRBJ1-1	.	TRBV10-3	.
CASSLLANEQFF	TRBJ2-1	few	TRBV7-9	.
CASRDRGSGQPQHF	TRBJ1-5	few	TRBV28	TRBD1
CSAREPSVGDTQYF	TRBJ2-3	many	TRBV20-1	.
CASSQDSADLAYNEQFF	TRBJ2-1	few	TRBV4-1	.
CASSPTLAGGGEQYF	TRBJ2-7	few	TRBV4-1	TRBD2
CSARDAHYRTNEQFF	TRBJ2-1	few	TRBV20-1	.
CASSQERWGYGYTF	TRBJ1-2	.	TRBV4-3	.
CASSWNTGELFF	TRBJ2-2	.	TRBV5-1	.
CSARPQGLHYEQYF	TRBJ2-7	.	TRBV20-1	.
CASTVWRGYYNEQFF	TRBJ2-1	few	TRBV2	.
CATSGTGSYNEQFF	TRBJ2-1	few	TRBV12-3/TRBV12-4	TRBD1
CASSLDDGSNQPQHF	TRBJ1-5	few	TRBV7-9	.
CASSPGGLGFRGVLRTQYF	TRBJ2-5	.	TRBV4-2	TRBD1